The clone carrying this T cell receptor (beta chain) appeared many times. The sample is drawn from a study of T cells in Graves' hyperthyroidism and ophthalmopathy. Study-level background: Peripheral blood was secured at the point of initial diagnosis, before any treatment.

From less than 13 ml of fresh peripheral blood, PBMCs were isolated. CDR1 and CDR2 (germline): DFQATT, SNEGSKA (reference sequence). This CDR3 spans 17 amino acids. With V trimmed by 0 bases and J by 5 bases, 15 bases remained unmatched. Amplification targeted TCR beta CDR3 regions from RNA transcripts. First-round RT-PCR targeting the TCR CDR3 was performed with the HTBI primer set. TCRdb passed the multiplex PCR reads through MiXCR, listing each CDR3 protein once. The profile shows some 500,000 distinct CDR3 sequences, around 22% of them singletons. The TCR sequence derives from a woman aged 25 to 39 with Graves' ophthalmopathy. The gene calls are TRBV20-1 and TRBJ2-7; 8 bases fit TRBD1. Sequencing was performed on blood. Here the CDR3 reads CSARDERGQGARNEQYF. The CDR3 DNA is TGCAGTGCTAGAGATGAGAGAGGACAGGGAGCTAGGAACGAGCAGTACTTC.